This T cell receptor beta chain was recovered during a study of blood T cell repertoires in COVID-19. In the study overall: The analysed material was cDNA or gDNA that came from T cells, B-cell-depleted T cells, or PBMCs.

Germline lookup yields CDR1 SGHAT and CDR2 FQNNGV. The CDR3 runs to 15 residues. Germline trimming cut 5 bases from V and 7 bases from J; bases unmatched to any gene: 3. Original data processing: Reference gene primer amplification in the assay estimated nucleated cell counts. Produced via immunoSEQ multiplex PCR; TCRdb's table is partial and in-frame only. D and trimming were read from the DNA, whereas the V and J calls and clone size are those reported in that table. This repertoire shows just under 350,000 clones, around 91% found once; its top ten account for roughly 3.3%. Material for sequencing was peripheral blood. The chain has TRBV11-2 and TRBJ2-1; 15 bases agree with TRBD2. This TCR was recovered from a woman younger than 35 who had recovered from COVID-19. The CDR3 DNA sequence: TGTGCCAGCAGCGTCGGGACTAGCGGGGGGAATGAGCAGTTCTTC. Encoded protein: CASSVGTSGGNEQFF. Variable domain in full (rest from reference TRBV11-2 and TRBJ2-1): EAGVAQSPRYKIIEKRQSVAFWCNPISGHATLYWYQQILGQGPKLLIQFQNNGVVDDSQLPKDRFSAERLKGVDSTLKIQPAKLEDSAVYLCASSVGTSGGNEQFFGPGTRLTVL.